Detailed here is one T cell receptor beta chain. The data stem from a study of blood T cell repertoires in COVID-19. Sequenced by immunoSEQ multiplex PCR; TCRdb stores in-frame clones only, minus some. The table has nearly 250,000 clones, approximately 90% seen once. V gave up 2 bases and J gave up 1 base, with 10 bases separating them. The CDR3 is made up of 15 amino acids. Per germline, CDR1 KGHSH and CDR2 LQKENI. Sequences were obtained from PBMCs or T cells enriched from blood (not recorded which). This chain joins TRBV18 and TRBJ2-3; no firm D call. This TCR was sampled from a man in his fifties who had been exposed to COVID-19. The CDR3 region is CASSPESSRTDTQYF. CDR3 DNA: TGTGCCAGCTCACCAGAGTCGTCTCGCACAGATACGCAGTATTTT.